These 16 T cell receptor beta chains came from one sample sequenced in a study of blood T cell repertoires in COVID-19. Generated by immunoSEQ multiplex PCR, the TCRdb table keeps only in-frame clones and is missing some. The sample holds around 170,000 clones; around 83% are singletons and the top ten take around 6.6%. The sequenced material came from peripheral blood. These receptors all come from a man in his fifties with active or convalescent COVID-19.

This clone is a singleton in its sample. The chain uses TRBV6-5 and TRBJ2-1, with a weak D call TRBD1 (6 bases). The CDR3 loop spans 15 amino acids. Per the germline V gene, CDR1 is MNHEY and CDR2 is SVGAGI. V dropped 2 bases and J dropped 1 base, with 9 bases sitting between them. CDR3 in amino acids: CASSYGGGSYNEQFF. Here the CDR3 DNA reads TGTGCCAGCAGTTACGGGGGCGGGTCCTACAATGAGCAGTTCTTC.

This chain links TRBV6-6 with TRBJ1-5; TRBD1 is a possible D gene (5 bases). Per the germline V gene, CDR1 is MNHNY and CDR2 is SVGAGI (reference sequence). Trimming shortened V by 6 bases and J by 4 bases, and 10 bases separated the two germline ends. This CDR3 is built from 13 residues. The CDR3 loop is CASSQAGNQPQHF. CDR3 nucleotides: TGTGCCAGCAGCCAAGCAGGGAATCAGCCCCAGCATTTT.

This clone was seen only once. V usage is TRBV5-1 and J usage is TRBJ2-5; 11 positions match TRBD2. CDR3 size: 14 residues. Germline V gives CDR1 SGHRS, CDR2 YFSETQ. V dropped 5 bases and J dropped 6; count of bases not matched to a gene: 6. The CDR3 loop reads CASSLTSGEQTQYF. CDR3 nucleotides: TGCGCCAGCAGTCTGACTAGCGGGGAACAGACCCAGTACTTC.

The chain recombines TRBV4-1 with TRBJ2-7; 13 positions agree with TRBD2. CDR1 and CDR2 (germline): MGHRA, YSYEKL. This CDR3 has 16 amino acids. The V gene end was trimmed by 4 bases and the J gene end by 4 bases; junction bases not matched to a gene: 7. The CDR3 sequence is CASSRGLAGVPYEQYF. As DNA, the CDR3 is TGCGCCAGCAGCCGAGGACTAGCGGGGGTTCCGTACGAGCAGTACTTC.

The V call is TRBV4-3, the J call TRBJ1-4; TRBD1 might be the D (6 bases). The V end was cut by 4 bases, the J end by 4 bases, with 16 bases between. CDR3 size: 16 residues. The germline CDR1 and CDR2 sequences are LGHNA and YSLEER. CDR3 loop: CASSRSLGADNEKLFF. CDR3 DNA sequence: TGCGCCAGCAGCCGATCGCTGGGGGCTGATAATGAAAAACTGTTTTTT.

This chain uses TRBV4-3 with TRBJ2-7; maybe TRBD1 (7 bases). Looked up from germline, CDR1 is LGHNA and CDR2 is YSLEER. This CDR3 comprises 14 residues. V lost 0 bases and J 7 bases, leaving 13 bases between the germline ends. The CDR3 sequence is CASSQEGRGREQYF. The CDR3 DNA follows: TGCGCCAGCAGCCAAGAAGGCAGGGGGAGGGAGCAGTACTTC.

V usage is TRBV28 and J usage is TRBJ1-2, with 7 bases identical to TRBD1. The trim removed 5 bases at V and 6 bases at J, leaving 15 bases unmatched. Germline V CDR1 and CDR2: MDHEN, SYDVKM. The CDR3 has 16 amino acids. The CDR3 sequence is CASSAIDRVISDGYTF. CDR3 sequence (DNA): TGTGCCAGCAGTGCAATCGACAGGGTAATTTCGGATGGCTACACCTTC.

This chain connects TRBV15 to TRBJ2-1; 7 bases line up with TRBD2. This CDR3 contains 17 residues. Germline CDR1 LNHNV, CDR2 YYDKDF (reference sequence). J gave up 4 bases and V 3 bases, and 12 bases lay outside the gene matches. The CDR3 region is CATSRELLAVKYNEQFF. CDR3 sequence (DNA): TGTGCCACCAGCAGGGAACTTCTAGCGGTTAAGTACAATGAGCAGTTCTTC. Combining the CDR3 with reference TRBV15 and TRBJ2-1 gives the whole variable domain DAMVIQNPRYQVTQFGKPVTLSCSQTLNHNVMYWYQQKSSQAPKLLFHYYDKDFNNEADTPDNFQSRRPNTSFCFLDIRSPGLGDTAMYLCATSRELLAVKYNEQFFGPGTRLTVL.

The chain couples TRBV11-2 to TRBJ1-5; 8 bases align to TRBD1. CDR3 length: 15 amino acids. Trimming cost V 4 bases and J 2 bases; bases outside gene matches: 4. In germline, CDR1 is SGHAT, CDR2 FQNNGV. The CDR3 nucleotides read TGTGCCAGCAGCTCCGACAGGGGAGGCAATCAGCCCCAGCATTTT. It encodes CASSSDRGGNQPQHF.

V is TRBV19 and J is TRBJ1-5, with TRBD1 as a possible D gene (6 bases). This CDR3 region has 15 residues. V gave up 6 bases and J gave up 6 bases, with 18 bases separating them. Germline V gene data show CDR1 as LNHDA and CDR2 as SQIVND (reference sequence). The DNA of the CDR3 is TGTGCCAGTAGACCTGACAGGCCGGGCGGTCAGCCCCAGCATTTT. As protein: CASRPDRPGGQPQHF.

This chain links TRBV27 with TRBJ2-5; 8 bases align to TRBD1. After removal of 6 bases from V and 4 bases from J, the junction contained 7 bases not matched to a gene. The CDR3 sequence is 14 residues long. Germline CDR1 MNHEY, CDR2 SMNVEV (reference sequence). This CDR3 reads CASRIADRAETQYF. The CDR3 coding sequence is TGTGCCAGCAGAATAGCGGACAGGGCAGAGACCCAGTACTTC.

The chain couples TRBV16 to TRBJ2-7; 8 bases are shared with TRBD2. The germline gives CDR1 KGHSY, CDR2 FQNENV. This CDR3 is built from 13 residues. V dropped 3 bases and J dropped 5; count of bases not matched to a gene: 3. CDR3 region: CASSHPTSDEQYF. The DNA of the CDR3 is TGTGCCAGCAGCCACCCGACTAGCGACGAGCAGTACTTC.

The rearrangement joins TRBV6-2 or TRBV6-3 to TRBJ2-3, with a tentative D call TRBD2 (6 bases). In germline, CDR1 is MNHEY, CDR2 SVGEGT. The V end was cut by 6 bases, the J end by 0 bases, with 13 bases between. CDR3 length: 15 amino acids. CDR3 loop: CASRPSGVSTDTQYF. For the CDR3, the DNA is TGTGCCAGCAGGCCTTCGGGGGTTAGCACAGATACGCAGTATTTT.

The chain employs TRBV30 and TRBJ2-7, with D possibly matching TRBD2 (6 bases). Trimming removed 5 bases at V and 7 bases at J, with 18 bases between. This CDR3 comprises 13 residues. Germline V gene data show CDR1 as GTSNPN and CDR2 as SVGIG (reference sequence). CDR3 sequence: CAWGTFLTGEQYF. CDR3 DNA: TGTGCCTGGGGGACTTTCCTTACGGGTGAGCAGTACTTC.

The chain couples TRBV19 to TRBJ2-7, with 8 nucleotides matching TRBD1. Unmatched junction bases numbered 11, after V lost 6 bases and J lost 7 bases. The CDR3 is 14 residues long. Germline assignment: CDR1 LNHDA and CDR2 SQIVND (reference sequence). CDR3 loop: CASRMDRDSLEQYF. CDR3 nucleotide sequence: TGTGCCAGTAGAATGGACAGGGACTCTCTTGAGCAGTACTTC.

The chain joins TRBV27 to TRBJ2-5; 7 bases match TRBD2. Looked up from germline, CDR1 is MNHEY and CDR2 is SMNVEV (reference sequence). Germline trimming cut 3 bases from V and 1 base from J; bases unmatched to any gene: 2. The CDR3 loop spans 14 amino acids. CDR3 sequence: CASSLGGVQETQYF. CDR3 sequence (DNA): TGTGCCAGCAGTTTGGGGGGGGTCCAAGAGACCCAGTACTTC.